The 15 T cell receptor beta chains listed next were all sequenced from one sample in a study of cytomegalovirus exposure and HLA in healthy donors. The study ran its PCR with 60 Vbeta and 13 Jbeta primers. The table came from immunoSEQ multiplex PCR; TCRdb's copy has only in-frame clones and leaves some out. Here the sample spans 150,000 to 200,000 clones, about 81% being singletons. Sequencing used PBMCs. The receptors stem from a woman aged 45 to 65 in good health and CMV-seropositive.

J is TRBJ1-1 and V is TRBV27; no definite D call. Per germline, CDR1 MNHEY and CDR2 SMNVEV (reference sequence). V lost 11 bases and J 5 bases, leaving 21 bases between the germline ends. This CDR3 spans 14 amino acids. Here the CDR3 reads CASRSLEGSTEAFF. The CDR3 nucleotides read TGTGCCTCAAGAAGCCTTGAGGGTAGTACTGAAGCTTTCTTT.

This clone has more than one count but fewer than ten. The rearrangement uses TRBV29-1 and TRBJ2-3; D possibly corresponds to TRBD1 (6 bases). V dropped 4 bases and J dropped 0 bases, with 11 bases sitting between them. The CDR3 runs to 14 residues. Germline V gene lookup returns CDR1 SQVTM and CDR2 ANQGSEA. This CDR3 is CSVGTGFSTDTQYF. The CDR3, as DNA: TGCAGCGTTGGAACAGGGTTTAGCACAGATACGCAGTATTTT.

About this clone: One junction end disagrees with the germline gene, perhaps due to a read error. The CDR3 spells CSSSLVAGDRITYEQYF. CDR3 nucleotide sequence: TGTTCCAGCAGCTTAGTTGCGGGAGACAGGATTACCTACGAGCAGTACTTC. The V gene is TRBV7-9, the J gene TRBJ2-7; perhaps TRBD2 as D (7 bases). CDR1 SEHNR and CDR2 FQNEAQ come from the germline V gene (reference sequence). The CDR3 has 17 residues.

This sequence joins TRBV2 and TRBJ2-5; D is possibly TRBD1 (5 bases). The germline V and J ends were trimmed by 5 bases and 2 bases, with 6 bases remaining between them. The CDR3 length is 12 residues. From germline, CDR1 is SNHLY and CDR2 FYNNEI. In DNA form, the CDR3 reads TGTGCCAGCAGTAGACAGCAAGAGACCCAGTACTTC. Translating gives CASSRQQETQYF.

The chain is built from TRBV30 and TRBJ1-6; 7 bases are a match to TRBD1. The germline V gene has CDR1 GTSNPN and CDR2 SVGIG (reference sequence). The CDR3 totals 13 residues. J gave up 9 bases and V 4 bases, and 6 bases lay outside the gene matches. The CDR3 region is CAWKGAGSSPLHF. DNA of the CDR3: TGTGCCTGGAAGGGGGCAGGGAGTTCACCCCTCCACTTT.

To note about this clone: The junction does not match germline at one end; this may be a read error. The CDR3 DNA follows: TGTGCCAGCAGCTCTGGGGGGGCCCACGAGCAGTGCTTC. This sequence encodes CASSSGGAHEQCF. The J gene is TRBJ2-7, the V gene TRBV5-4; TRBD2 is a possible D gene (7 bases). This CDR3 spans 13 amino acids. Per the germline V gene, CDR1 is SGHNT and CDR2 is YYREEE (reference sequence).

J is TRBJ2-3 and V is TRBV10-2; a weak D match, TRBD1 (6 bases). The CDR3 has 14 residues. Germline V lookup: CDR1 WSHSY, CDR2 SAAADI. V gave up 8 bases and J gave up 8 bases, with 20 bases separating them. CDR3 DNA: TGCGCCAGCGGATTAGTAGAGACAGGCGGTACGCAGTATTTT. This gives the protein CASGLVETGGTQYF.

V is TRBV2 and J is TRBJ2-3; 7 bases are shared with TRBD2. Germline lookup yields CDR1 SNHLY and CDR2 FYNNEI. This CDR3 has 16 amino acids. V dropped 6 bases and J dropped 1; count of bases not matched to a gene: 10. The DNA of the CDR3 is TGTGCCAGCAGGCCCTTAATAGCGGGCCGCACAGATACGCAGTATTTT. This gives the protein CASRPLIAGRTDTQYF.

This clone is a singleton in its sample. DNA of the CDR3: TGTGCCAGCAGTCCCGGGCAGGGGGTACAGCCCCAGCATTTT. Protein product: CASSPGQGVQPQHF. The chain employs TRBV6-5 and TRBJ1-5; 7 bases match TRBD1. Germline trimming cut 5 bases from V and 7 bases from J; bases unmatched to any gene: 8. Germline V lookup: CDR1 MNHEY, CDR2 SVGAGI. The CDR3 loop spans 14 amino acids.

The chain combines TRBV7-9 with TRBJ1-2; D not resolved. CDR1 is SEHNR and CDR2 is FQNEAQ in the germline V gene (reference sequence). CDR3 length: 14 residues. Trimming took off 5 bases at V and 8 bases at J, with 18 bases between the two ends. The CDR3 loop is CASSINGYSRGYTF. As DNA, the CDR3 is TGTGCCAGCAGCATTAACGGGTATTCGAGAGGCTACACCTTC.

The V gene is TRBV5-4, the J gene TRBJ2-3, with 7 bases identical to TRBD2. CDR1 and CDR2 from the germline V gene are SGHNT and YYREEE (reference sequence). V lost 2 bases to trimming and J lost 2 bases; unmatched junction nucleotides: 8. This CDR3 region has 16 residues. The chain's CDR3 is CASSFRQRGYTDTQYF. The CDR3 nucleotides read TGTGCCAGCAGCTTTCGTCAGCGGGGATACACAGATACGCAGTATTTT.

The chain employs TRBV19 and TRBJ1-1; 7 positions agree with TRBD1. This CDR3 is 15 amino acids long. CDR1 is LNHDA, CDR2 SQIVND, per germline (reference sequence). Trimming removed 4 bases from V and 5 bases from J; junction bases left unmatched: 10. CDR3 nucleotides: TGTGCCAGTAGTAGAACAGGGGCCGGTGGGACTGAAGCTTTCTTT. Translating gives CASSRTGAGGTEAFF. Drawing the rest from reference TRBV19 and TRBJ1-1, the complete variable domain is DGGITQSPKYLFRKEGQNVTLSCEQNLNHDAMYWYRQDPGQGLRLIYYSQIVNDFQKGDIAEGYSVSREKKESFPLTVTSAQKNPTAFYLCASSRTGAGGTEAFFGQGTRLTVV.

The V call is TRBV7-6, the J call TRBJ1-1; 7 bases align to TRBD1. The CDR3 runs to 13 residues. Trimming removed 5 bases from V and 5 bases from J; junction bases left unmatched: 5. Per the germline V gene, CDR1 is SGHVS and CDR2 is FNYEAQ. The CDR3 coding sequence is TGTGCCAGCAGCCTAGGGGGCGGTACTGAAGCTTTCTTT. It yields the protein CASSLGGGTEAFF.

V gene TRBV7-7 combines with J gene TRBJ2-5; 8 bases are a match to TRBD2. There are 15 residues in the CDR3. Germline CDR1 and CDR2: SSHAT and FNYEAQ (reference sequence). With V trimmed by 7 bases and J by 3 bases, 10 bases remained unmatched. This CDR3 is CASKLSGGAEETQYF. The DNA of the CDR3 is TGTGCCAGCAAGTTATCCGGGGGGGCAGAAGAGACCCAGTACTTC.

This sequence joins TRBV27 and TRBJ1-5; TRBD1 matches at 7 bases. Germline values: CDR1 MNHEY, CDR2 SMNVEV (reference sequence). The CDR3 contains 13 residues. V dropped 5 bases and J dropped 8; count of bases not matched to a gene: 6. CDR3 DNA: TGTGCCAGCAGTCGACAGGGTATGGAGCCCCAGCATTTT. Translation gives CASSRQGMEPQHF.